Sequencing of this T cell receptor beta chain was carried out in a study of blood T cell repertoires in COVID-19. Germline assignment: CDR1 SGHVS and CDR2 FQNEAQ. Deletions cut 5 bases from V and 8 bases from J, with 21 bases between. This CDR3 region has 16 residues. In the authors' methods: Estimates of nucleated cell counts were drawn from the amplification of reference gene primers. Here immunoSEQ multiplex PCR was the method, and the copy in TCRdb shows in-frame clones only, minus some. V and J calls and clone size are as listed in that table; D and trimming were resolved from the DNA. The sample lists 150,000 to 200,000 clones, 80% to 85% seen once, with about 2.7% in the top ten.

Sequencing input: peripheral blood. The TCR sequence derives from a human donor with acute or convalescent COVID-19. The donor label of this sample is uncertain. The rearrangement joins TRBV7-8 to TRBJ2-2; tentatively, D is TRBD1 (7 bases). The CDR3 protein is CASSRGGQGGLGELFF. Here the CDR3 DNA reads TGTGCCAGCAGCCGAGGGGGCCAGGGAGGTTTGGGGGAGCTGTTTTTT.